This TCR beta chain was sequenced during a study of blood T cell repertoires in COVID-19. Study-wide background: Acute-phase and convalescent COVID-19 samples originated in the United States, Italy and Spain.

Sequenced by immunoSEQ multiplex PCR; TCRdb stores in-frame clones only, minus some. The sample gives tens of thousands of clones, roughly 90% of which show up once; around 35% is in the top ten. Germline V gene sequence: CDR1 SGHAT, CDR2 FQNNGV. Trimming pared 5 bases from V and 7 bases from J, leaving 8 bases between. The CDR3 runs 11 residues. The sample taken for sequencing was peripheral blood. The receptor's source is a man in his 60s with active or convalescent COVID-19. This chain joins TRBV11-2 and TRBJ1-1; the D is unclear. CDR3 nucleotide sequence: TGTGCCAGCAGCCTCTCGTTTGAAGCTTTCTTT. It specifies CASSLSFEAFF.